This TCR beta chain was observed in a study of T cells after somatic rescue of genetic block. This clone was observed once. J was trimmed by 5 bases and V by 2 bases; bases with no gene match: 9. In germline, CDR1 is SGHRS, CDR2 YFSETQ. The CDR3 loop spans 16 amino acids. Clones were read by immunoSEQ multiplex PCR, and TCRdb kept only the in-frame ones, dropping some. The sample records roughly 67,000 clones, 85% to 95% being singletons. The source of this sequence is a man aged 35 to 55. The rearrangement joins TRBV5-1 to TRBJ2-1; 8 bases line up with TRBD2. Sequenced: peripheral blood mononuclear cells (PBMCs). The DNA of the CDR3 is TGCGCCAGCAGCTTTACTGTAGCGGGGAGAAACAATGAGCAGTTCTTC. Its translation: CASSFTVAGRNNEQFF.